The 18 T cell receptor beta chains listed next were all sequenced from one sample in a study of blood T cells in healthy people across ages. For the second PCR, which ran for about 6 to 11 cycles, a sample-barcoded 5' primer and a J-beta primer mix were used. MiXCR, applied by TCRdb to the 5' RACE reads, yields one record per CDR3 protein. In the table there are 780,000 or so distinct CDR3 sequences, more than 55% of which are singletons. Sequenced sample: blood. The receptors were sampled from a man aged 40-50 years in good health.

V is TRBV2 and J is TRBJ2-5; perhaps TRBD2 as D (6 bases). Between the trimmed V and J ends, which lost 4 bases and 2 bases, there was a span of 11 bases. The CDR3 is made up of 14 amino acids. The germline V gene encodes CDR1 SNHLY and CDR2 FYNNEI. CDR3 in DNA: TGTGCCAGCAGTGGCGGGACCCCTCAAGAGACCCAGTACTTC. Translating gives CASSGGTPQETQYF.

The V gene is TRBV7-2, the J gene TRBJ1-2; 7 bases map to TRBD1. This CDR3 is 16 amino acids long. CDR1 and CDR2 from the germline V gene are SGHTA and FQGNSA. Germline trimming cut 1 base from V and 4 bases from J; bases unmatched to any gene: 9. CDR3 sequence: CASSLVRQGGSYGYTF. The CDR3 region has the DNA TGTGCCAGCAGCTTAGTAAGGCAGGGGGGCTCCTATGGCTACACCTTC.

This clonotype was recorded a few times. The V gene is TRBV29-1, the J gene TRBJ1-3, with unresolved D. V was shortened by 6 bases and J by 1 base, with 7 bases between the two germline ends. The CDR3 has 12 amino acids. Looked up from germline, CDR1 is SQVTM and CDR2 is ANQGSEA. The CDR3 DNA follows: TGCAGCGTCCAGCTTTCTGGAAACACCATATATTTT. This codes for CSVQLSGNTIYF.

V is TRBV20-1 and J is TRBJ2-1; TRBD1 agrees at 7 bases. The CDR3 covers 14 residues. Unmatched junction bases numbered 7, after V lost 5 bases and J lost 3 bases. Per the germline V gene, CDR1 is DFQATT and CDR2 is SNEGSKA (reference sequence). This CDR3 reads CSAPGTDYYNEQFF. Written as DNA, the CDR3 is TGCAGTGCTCCCGGGACAGATTACTACAATGAGCAGTTCTTC.

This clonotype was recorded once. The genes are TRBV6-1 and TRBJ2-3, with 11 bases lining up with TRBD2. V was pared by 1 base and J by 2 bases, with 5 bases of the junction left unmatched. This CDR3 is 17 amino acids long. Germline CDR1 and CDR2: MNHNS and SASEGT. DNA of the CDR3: TGTGCCAGCAGTGAAGGGGGTAGCGGGGGGGTCACAGATACGCAGTATTTT. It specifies CASSEGGSGGVTDTQYF.

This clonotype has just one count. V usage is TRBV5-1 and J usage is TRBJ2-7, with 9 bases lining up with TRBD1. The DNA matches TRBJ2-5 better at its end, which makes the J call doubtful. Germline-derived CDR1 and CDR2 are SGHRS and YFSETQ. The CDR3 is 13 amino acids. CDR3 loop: CASGTDRGETQYF. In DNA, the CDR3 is TGCGCCAGCGGCACGGACAGGGGAGAGACCCAGTACTTC.

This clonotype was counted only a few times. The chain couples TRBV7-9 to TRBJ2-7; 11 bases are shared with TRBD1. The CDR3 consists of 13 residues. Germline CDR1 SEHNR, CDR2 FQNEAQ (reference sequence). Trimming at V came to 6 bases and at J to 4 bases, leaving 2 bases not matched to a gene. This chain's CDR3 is CASSWDRGYEQYF. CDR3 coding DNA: TGTGCCAGCAGTTGGGACAGGGGGTACGAGCAGTACTTC.

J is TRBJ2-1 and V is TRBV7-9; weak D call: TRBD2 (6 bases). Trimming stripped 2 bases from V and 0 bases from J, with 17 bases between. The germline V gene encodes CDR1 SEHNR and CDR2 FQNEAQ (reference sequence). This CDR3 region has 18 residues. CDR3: CASSLTAGAGLSYNEQFF. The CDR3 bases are TGTGCCAGCAGCTTAACAGCTGGTGCGGGGCTCTCCTACAATGAGCAGTTCTTC.

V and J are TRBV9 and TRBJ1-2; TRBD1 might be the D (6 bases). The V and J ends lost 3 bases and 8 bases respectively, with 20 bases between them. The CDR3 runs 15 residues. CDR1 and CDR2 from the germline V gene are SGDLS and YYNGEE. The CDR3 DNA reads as TGTGCCAGCAGCGCAGAGTTTCAGGGGCAGGGAGGCTACACCTTC. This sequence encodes CASSAEFQGQGGYTF.

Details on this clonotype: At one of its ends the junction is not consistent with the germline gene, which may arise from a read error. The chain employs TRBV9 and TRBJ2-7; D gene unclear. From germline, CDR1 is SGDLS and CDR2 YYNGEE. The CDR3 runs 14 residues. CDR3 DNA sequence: TGTGCCAACAGCTTTAGAGTTTCGGGCGGCGAGCAGTACTTC. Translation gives CANSFRVSGGEQYF.

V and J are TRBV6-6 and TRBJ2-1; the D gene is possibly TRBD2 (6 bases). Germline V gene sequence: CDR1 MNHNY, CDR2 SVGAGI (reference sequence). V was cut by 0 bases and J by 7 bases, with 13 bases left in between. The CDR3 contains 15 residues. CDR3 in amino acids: CASSYSGGVRNEQFF. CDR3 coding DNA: TGTGCCAGCAGTTACTCCGGGGGAGTAAGGAATGAGCAGTTCTTC.

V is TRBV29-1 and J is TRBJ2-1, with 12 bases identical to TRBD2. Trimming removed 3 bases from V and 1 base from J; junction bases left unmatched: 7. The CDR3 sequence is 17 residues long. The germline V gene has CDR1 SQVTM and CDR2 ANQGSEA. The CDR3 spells CSVEGLAGGYSYNEQFF. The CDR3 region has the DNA TGCAGCGTTGAGGGGCTAGCGGGGGGGTATTCCTACAATGAGCAGTTCTTC.

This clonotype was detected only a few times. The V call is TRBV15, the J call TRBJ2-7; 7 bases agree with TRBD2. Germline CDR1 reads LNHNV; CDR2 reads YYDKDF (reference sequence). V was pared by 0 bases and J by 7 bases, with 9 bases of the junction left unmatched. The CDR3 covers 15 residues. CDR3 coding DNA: TGTGCCACCAGCAGAGATCATCGGGAGGTCGATGAGCAGTACTTC. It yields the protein CATSRDHREVDEQYF. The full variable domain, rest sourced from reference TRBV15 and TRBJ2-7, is DAMVIQNPRYQVTQFGKPVTLSCSQTLNHNVMYWYQQKSSQAPKLLFHYYDKDFNNEADTPDNFQSRRPNTSFCFLDIRSPGLGDTAMYLCATSRDHREVDEQYFGPGTRLTVT.

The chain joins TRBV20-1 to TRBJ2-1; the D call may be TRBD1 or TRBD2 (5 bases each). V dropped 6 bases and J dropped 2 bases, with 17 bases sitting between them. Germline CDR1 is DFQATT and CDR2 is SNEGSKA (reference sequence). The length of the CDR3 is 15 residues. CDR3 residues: CSANPLAGTYNEQFF. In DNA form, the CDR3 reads TGCAGTGCGAATCCCCTAGCAGGGACCTACAATGAGCAGTTCTTC.

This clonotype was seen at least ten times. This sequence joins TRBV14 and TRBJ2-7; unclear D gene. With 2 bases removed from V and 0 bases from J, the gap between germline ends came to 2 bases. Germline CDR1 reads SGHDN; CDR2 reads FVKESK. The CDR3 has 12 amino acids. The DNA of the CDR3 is TGTGCCAGCAGCCAAACCTCCTACGAGCAGTACTTC. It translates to CASSQTSYEQYF.

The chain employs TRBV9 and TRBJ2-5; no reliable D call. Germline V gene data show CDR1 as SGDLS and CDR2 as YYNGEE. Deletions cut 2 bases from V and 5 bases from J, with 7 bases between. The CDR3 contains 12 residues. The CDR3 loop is CASSVEPETQYF. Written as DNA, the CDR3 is TGTGCCAGCAGCGTGGAACCGGAGACCCAGTACTTC.

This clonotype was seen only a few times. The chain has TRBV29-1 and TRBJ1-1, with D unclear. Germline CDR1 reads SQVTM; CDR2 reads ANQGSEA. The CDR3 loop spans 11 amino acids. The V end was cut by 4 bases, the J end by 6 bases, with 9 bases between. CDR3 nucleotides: TGCAGCGTTGCCAGGCAGGCTGAAGCTTTCTTT. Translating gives CSVARQAEAFF.

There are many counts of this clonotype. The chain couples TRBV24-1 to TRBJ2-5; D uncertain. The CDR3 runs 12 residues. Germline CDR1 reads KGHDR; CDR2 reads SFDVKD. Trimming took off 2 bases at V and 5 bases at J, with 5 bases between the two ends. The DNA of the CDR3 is TGTGCCACCAGTGATTCTCGTGAGACCCAGTACTTC. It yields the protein CATSDSRETQYF.